Listed here are 9 T cell receptor beta chains from one sample, sequenced in a study of blood T cell repertoires in COVID-19. Some clones are missing from TCRdb's copy, which holds only in-frame ones; the method was immunoSEQ multiplex PCR. The sample consists of just under 30,000 clones, 70% to 90% of them appearing once. The material sequenced was peripheral blood. Receptors were obtained from a human donor in a cohort sampled during active COVID-19.

V is TRBV5-6 and J is TRBJ2-3; maybe TRBD2 (6 bases). Trimming removed 5 bases at V and 6 bases at J, with 10 bases between. Germline CDR1 SGHDT, CDR2 YYEEEE. The CDR3 runs to 12 residues. The CDR3 nucleotides are TGTGCCAGCAGGGGGAGGACGGATACGCAGTATTTT. Its translation: CASRGRTDTQYF.

V gene TRBV28 combines with J gene TRBJ2-1, with TRBD2 matching 13 bases. Losses at the gene ends were 7 bases for V and 6 bases for J; bases not matched to a gene: 9. CDR1 is MDHEN and CDR2 is SYDVKM in the germline V gene. CDR3 length equals 16 residues. DNA of the CDR3: TGTGCCAGCAATTCCCCGACTAGCGGGGGGCGCAATGAGCAGTTCTTC. This encodes CASNSPTSGGRNEQFF.

The CDR3 sequence is CASSLDRGRSETQYF. The CDR3 DNA sequence: TGTGCCAGCAGCTTAGACAGGGGGCGGTCGGAGACCCAGTACTTC. The chain carries TRBV7-6 and TRBJ2-5; 9 nucleotides line up with TRBD1. V shed 1 base and J 5 bases; nucleotides not matched to a gene: 5. From germline, CDR1 is SGHVS and CDR2 FNYEAQ. This CDR3 comprises 15 residues.

The V call is TRBV9, the J call TRBJ1-2; maybe TRBD1 (6 bases). CDR3 length: 12 residues. Trimming took 4 bases from V and 8 from J, leaving 12 bases between them. Germline CDR1 and CDR2: SGDLS and YYNGEE. CDR3 protein: CASSLDRRGYTF. The CDR3 DNA reads TGTGCCAGCAGCCTGGACAGACGAGGCTACACCTTC.

Worth noting for this clone: One junction end does not reproduce the germline sequence, and a read error may be involved. The chain carries TRBV24-1 and TRBJ2-1, with TRBD2 as a possible D gene (5 bases). CDR1 KGHDR and CDR2 SFDVKD come from the germline V gene. The CDR3 extends over 15 amino acids. CDR3 nucleotides: TGTGCCACCAGTGCTTTGGGAAGGGAGTACAATGAGCAGTTCTTC. This encodes CATSALGREYNEQFF.

This clone occurred a few times. V gene TRBV7-9 combines with J gene TRBJ2-7; D might be TRBD1 (6 bases). The V end lost 5 bases, the J end lost 2 bases, and 16 bases lay between the germline ends. The CDR3 has 15 amino acids. The germline V gene has CDR1 SEHNR and CDR2 FQNEAQ (reference sequence). The CDR3 region has the DNA TGTGCCAGCAGCCTGGGACAAGGTGCTGCCTACGAGCAGTACTTC. It encodes CASSLGQGAAYEQYF.

The rearrangement joins TRBV3-1 (or the pseudogene TRBV3-2) to TRBJ2-7; TRBD1 might be the D (5 bases). The CDR3 is 15 amino acids. Trimming removed 11 bases at V and 6 bases at J, with 26 bases between. CDR1 and CDR2 from the germline V gene are LGHDT and YNNKEL (reference sequence). CDR3 sequence (DNA): TGTGCCGGCCGGACAAACCCGTCGGATCGGATCGAGCAGTACTTC. Amino acids: CAGRTNPSDRIEQYF.

The chain is built from TRBV5-1 and TRBJ1-2, with D possibly TRBD1 on 5 matching bases. V was cut by 1 base and J by 4 bases, with 8 bases left in between. Germline CDR1 reads SGHRS; CDR2 reads YFSETQ. This CDR3 spans 13 amino acids. The CDR3 protein is CASSLTGVYGYTF. As DNA, the CDR3 is TGCGCCAGCAGCTTGACAGGAGTCTATGGCTACACCTTC. The full variable domain, in which reference TRBV5-1 and TRBJ1-2 provide the parts outside the CDR3, is KAGVTQTPRYLIKTRGQQVTLSCSPISGHRSVSWYQQTPGQGLQFLFEYFSETQRNKGNFPGRFSGRQFSNSRSEMNVSTLELGDSALYLCASSLTGVYGYTFGSGTRLTVV.

This clone has more than one count but fewer than ten. This rearrangement joins TRBV4-3 to TRBJ2-2; a weak D match, TRBD1 (6 bases). Trimming took off 0 bases at V and 5 bases at J, with 16 bases between the two ends. CDR3 length: 17 residues. Germline CDR1 reads LGHNA; CDR2 reads YSLEER. The CDR3 coding sequence is TGCGCCAGCAGCCAAGAACTCGCCACTAGGGGGACCGGGGAGCTGTTTTTT. This encodes CASSQELATRGTGELFF.